These 22 T cell receptor beta chains came from one sample sequenced in a study of cytomegalovirus exposure and HLA in healthy donors. Assay: immunoSEQ multiplex PCR; the TCRdb copy retains only in-frame clones and omits some. The sample includes about 79,000 clones, 80% to 95% of them seen just once. The sequenced sample was PBMCs. These receptors all stem from a woman aged 25 to 39 in good health and CMV-seronegative.

The genes are TRBV6-1 and TRBJ1-5; no definite D call. V dropped 5 bases and J dropped 1 base, with 12 bases sitting between them. Germline CDR1 and CDR2: MNHNS and SASEGT. The CDR3 sequence is 15 residues long. The CDR3 coding sequence is TGTGCCAGCAGTCCACGCTATACGAGCAATCAGCCCCAGCATTTT. Translation gives CASSPRYTSNQPQHF.

The V call is TRBV30, the J call TRBJ2-7; maybe TRBD1 (5 bases). Germline loops: CDR1 GTSNPN, CDR2 SVGIG (reference sequence). V was pared by 2 bases and J by 4 bases, with 9 bases between. This CDR3 contains 12 residues. The chain's CDR3 is CAWSRQKYEQYF. The DNA for the CDR3 is TGTGCCTGGAGTCGACAGAAGTACGAGCAGTACTTC.

The chain carries TRBV18 and TRBJ1-4; 9 bases map to TRBD1. The J segment lost 7 bases and the V segment lost 6 bases, leaving 6 bases of the junction unmatched. CDR1 is KGHSH and CDR2 is LQKENI in the germline V gene. CDR3 size: 14 residues. CDR3 protein: CASSPGTGFEKLFF. For the CDR3, the DNA is TGTGCCAGCTCGCCCGGGACAGGGTTTGAAAAACTGTTTTTT.

In this sample, this clone turned up a few times. The rearrangement uses TRBV6-5 and TRBJ1-2; D is unresolved. Per germline, CDR1 MNHEY and CDR2 SVGAGI. The CDR3 runs to 13 residues. Between the trimmed V and J ends, which lost 2 bases and 6 bases, there was a span of 10 bases. The CDR3 loop is CASSYRTGHGYTF. The CDR3, as DNA: TGTGCCAGCAGTTACCGGACTGGACATGGCTACACCTTC.

J is TRBJ1-2 and V is TRBV5-4; 7 bases agree with TRBD1. V lost 4 bases to trimming and J lost 9 bases; unmatched junction nucleotides: 6. The CDR3 spans 12 residues. Looked up from germline, CDR1 is SGHNT and CDR2 is YYREEE (reference sequence). CDR3 DNA sequence: TGTGCCAGCAGCGGGGGACAGACCAGCTACACCTTC. Translating it yields CASSGGQTSYTF.

This rearrangement joins TRBV27 to TRBJ2-7; D unresolved. Trimming shortened V by 5 bases and J by 4 bases, and 15 bases separated the two germline ends. The CDR3 is 14 amino acids. CDR1 MNHEY and CDR2 SMNVEV come from the germline V gene (reference sequence). This CDR3 reads CASSRQPLLYEQYF. DNA for the CDR3: TGTGCCAGCAGTCGTCAACCATTACTGTACGAGCAGTACTTC.

This chain joins TRBV28 and TRBJ1-3, with 7 bases lining up with TRBD1. V lost 2 bases and J lost 3; bases outside the gene matches: 4. The CDR3 consists of 15 residues. Germline V gives CDR1 MDHEN, CDR2 SYDVKM. The CDR3 spells CASSLTDRFGNTIYF. In nucleotides, the CDR3 is TGTGCCAGCAGTTTAACGGACAGGTTTGGAAACACCATATATTTT.

The V gene is TRBV7-9, the J gene TRBJ1-3; a possible D gene is TRBD1 (6 bases). V dropped 6 bases and J dropped 0 bases, with 9 bases sitting between them. Per the germline V gene, CDR1 is SEHNR and CDR2 is FQNEAQ (reference sequence). The CDR3 loop spans 14 amino acids. The CDR3 here is CASRTGNSGNTIYF. The CDR3 DNA sequence: TGTGCCAGCAGAACAGGGAACTCTGGAAACACCATATATTTT.

The rearrangement uses TRBV28 and TRBJ1-5, with TRBD1 matching 12 bases. J lost 9 bases, V lost 5 bases, and 14 bases had no gene match. Per the germline V gene, CDR1 is MDHEN and CDR2 is SYDVKM. The CDR3 loop spans 17 amino acids. For the CDR3, the DNA is TGTGCCAGCAGTCCACGCGGGGGACAGGGGGCGCGGGGGCCCCAGCATTTT. Its protein product is CASSPRGGQGARGPQHF.

The V gene is TRBV15, the J gene TRBJ2-1, with D perhaps TRBD1 (5 bases). The CDR3 is 15 amino acids. Per germline, CDR1 LNHNV and CDR2 YYDKDF (reference sequence). V was shortened by 0 bases and J by 8 bases, with 14 bases between the two germline ends. CDR3 coding DNA: TGTGCCACCAGCAGAGATTTGAGCTCCAGGGATGAGCAGTTCTTC. This sequence encodes CATSRDLSSRDEQFF.

The table lists this clone with a count of one. CDR3: CASSKQGAKTQYF. Written as DNA, the CDR3 is TGTGCCAGCAGCAAACAGGGGGCGAAGACCCAGTACTTC. The chain combines TRBV7-2 with TRBJ2-5; 9 nucleotides align to TRBD1. CDR1 SGHTA and CDR2 FQGNSA come from the germline V gene. The length of the CDR3 is 13 residues. Unmatched junction bases numbered 4, after V lost 5 bases and J lost 6 bases.

V is TRBV7-9 and J is TRBJ2-7, with 7 bases aligning to TRBD1. In germline, CDR1 is SEHNR, CDR2 FQNEAQ (reference sequence). V lost 1 base, J lost 7 bases, and 7 bases stayed unmatched. This CDR3 region has 14 residues. The CDR3 region is CASSLGHTGVEQYF. The CDR3, as DNA: TGTGCCAGCAGCTTAGGACATACAGGGGTTGAGCAGTACTTC.

V is TRBV6-5 and J is TRBJ1-3; D not resolved. Germline loops: CDR1 MNHEY, CDR2 SVGAGI. V gave up 0 bases and J gave up 3 bases, with 9 bases separating them. The CDR3 has 15 amino acids. The CDR3 is CASSYSSGIGNTIYF. DNA of the CDR3: TGTGCCAGCAGTTACTCATCGGGAATTGGAAACACCATATATTTT.

This rearrangement joins TRBV6-6 to TRBJ1-2, with D possibly being TRBD1 (6 bases). The V end was cut by 4 bases, the J end by 3 bases, with 15 bases between. Looked up from germline, CDR1 is MNHNY and CDR2 is SVGAGI (reference sequence). This CDR3 spans 15 amino acids. This CDR3 is CASSSQGWGYYGYTF. The DNA for the CDR3 is TGTGCCAGCAGTTCACAGGGATGGGGCTACTATGGCTACACCTTC.

The chain couples TRBV11-2 to TRBJ2-5, with 16 bases aligning to TRBD2. The CDR3 contains 17 residues. Trimming removed 5 bases from V and 2 bases from J; junction bases left unmatched: 5. Germline lookup yields CDR1 SGHAT and CDR2 FQNNGV. CDR3 sequence reads: CASSISGLAGGQETQYF. The CDR3 DNA follows: TGTGCCAGCAGCATTTCGGGACTAGCGGGAGGGCAAGAGACCCAGTACTTC. Complete variable domain (other parts from reference TRBV11-2 and TRBJ2-5): EAGVAQSPRYKIIEKRQSVAFWCNPISGHATLYWYQQILGQGPKLLIQFQNNGVVDDSQLPKDRFSAERLKGVDSTLKIQPAKLEDSAVYLCASSISGLAGGQETQYFGPGTRLLVL.

CDR3 coding DNA: TGTGCCACCAGCAGAAGGACTAGCGGGAGGCCGTCCTACAATGAGCAGTTCTTC. Its protein is CATSRRTSGRPSYNEQFF. The V and J genes are TRBV15 and TRBJ2-1; 14 bases agree with TRBD2. Germline CDR1 LNHNV, CDR2 YYDKDF (reference sequence). J gave up 1 base and V 2 bases, and 4 bases lay outside the gene matches. The CDR3 extends over 18 amino acids.

This sequence joins TRBV14 and TRBJ1-2, with unresolved D. This CDR3 has 15 amino acids. Trimming cost V 4 bases and J 4 bases, with 16 bases left between them. Germline values: CDR1 SGHDN, CDR2 FVKESK. This chain's CDR3 is CASSPQEGSGYGYTF. The CDR3, as DNA: TGTGCCAGCAGCCCGCAGGAGGGTTCAGGCTATGGCTACACCTTC. The complete variable domain, with remaining parts taken from reference TRBV14 and TRBJ1-2, reads EAGVTQFPSHSVIEKGQTVTLRCDPISGHDNLYWYRRVMGKEIKFLLHFVKESKQDESGMPNNRFLAERTGGTYSTLKVQPAELEDSGVYFCASSPQEGSGYGYTFGSGTRLTVV.

Here the CDR3 reads CASSLGQGWQGGAFF. The CDR3 DNA reads as TGTGCCAGCAGCTTAGGCCAGGGGTGGCAGGGTGGAGCTTTCTTT. The V call is TRBV13, the J call TRBJ1-1, with TRBD1 as a possible D gene (6 bases). The CDR3 has 15 residues. Germline lookup yields CDR1 PRHDT and CDR2 FYEKMQ (reference sequence). The germline V and J ends were trimmed by 0 bases and 10 bases, with 18 bases remaining between them.

This clone was counted only a few times. The chain combines TRBV19 with TRBJ2-2; 10 positions agree with TRBD2. J was trimmed by 13 bases and V by 3 bases; bases with no gene match: 11. Per germline, CDR1 LNHDA and CDR2 SQIVND (reference sequence). The CDR3 spans 15 residues. The CDR3 DNA follows: TGTGCCAGTAGTATCGAAACTAGCGGGATGCGGAGGCTGTTTTTT. Translating it yields CASSIETSGMRRLFF.

The count of this clone is one. CDR3 protein: CASSPRTSGKNEQYF. For the CDR3, the DNA is TGTGCCAGCTCACCCCGGACTAGCGGGAAAAACGAGCAGTACTTC. The V gene is TRBV18, the J gene TRBJ2-7, with 12 bases lining up with TRBD2. The V gene's germline CDR1 is KGHSH and CDR2 LQKENI. There are 15 residues in the CDR3. The J segment lost 5 bases and the V segment lost 3 bases, leaving 5 bases of the junction unmatched.

Here the CDR3 reads CASSYGTSDSYEQYF. Written as DNA, the CDR3 is TGTGCCAGCAGCTACGGGACTAGCGATTCCTACGAGCAGTACTTC. The V and J genes are TRBV6-7 and TRBJ2-7; TRBD2 agrees at 10 bases. TRBV6-7 is annotated as an ORF whose role is uncertain. The CDR3 has 15 residues. The V and J ends lost 6 bases and 1 base, in that order; junction bases with no gene match: 6.

The chain combines TRBV6-5 with TRBJ2-5; 9 bases line up with TRBD2. CDR1 MNHEY and CDR2 SVGAGI come from the germline V gene. This CDR3 spans 15 amino acids. The J segment lost 5 bases and the V segment lost 2 bases, leaving 6 bases of the junction unmatched. In DNA form, the CDR3 reads TGTGCCAGCAGTTACGTAGCGGGAGTGTTGGAGACCCAGTACTTC. As protein: CASSYVAGVLETQYF.